This T cell receptor (beta chain) was sequenced in a study of T-cell reconstitution after alpha-beta-depleted transplantation in children. Germline CDR1 SGHTA, CDR2 FQGNSA. V lost 1 base to trimming and J lost 3 bases, with 12 bases between them. This CDR3 is 16 amino acids long. The library targeted TCRbeta and was prepared with unique molecular identifiers. Each CDR3 protein gets one entry after TCRdb re-called the PCR reads with MiXCR. The table has approximately 640,000 distinct CDR3 sequences, around a sixth seen once. The sample consisted of PBMCs from the stem cell graft donor, taken from the stem cell graft. V gene TRBV7-2 combines with J gene TRBJ2-2; D gene uncertain. This clonotype originated in a human donor who donated a stem cell graft to a child with acute myeloid leukemia. The CDR3 DNA reads as TGTGCCAGCAGCTTAGAGGTCGTAACGTACACCGGGGAGCTGTTTTTT. Its translation: CASSLEVVTYTGELFF.